Below, 4 T cell receptor beta chains from the same sample are listed, as sequenced in a study of T cell responses to AZD1222 COVID-19 vaccine. The method was immunoSEQ multiplex PCR; TCRdb's version includes in-frame clones alone and lacks a portion of them. The repertoire has 65,000 to 90,000 clones, roughly 89% of them found once; the top ten carry about 9.6%. Sequences were derived from peripheral blood, sampled 28 days after the second AZD1222 dose. These TCRs come from an adult who received the AZD1222 COVID-19 vaccine.

The chain joins TRBV5-4 to TRBJ2-7; no definite D call. The CDR3 totals 13 residues. Per germline, CDR1 SGHNT and CDR2 YYREEE (reference sequence). Between the trimmed V and J ends, which lost 4 bases and 2 bases, there was a span of 10 bases. The CDR3 spells CASSDFRAYEQYF. For the CDR3, the DNA is TGTGCCAGCAGCGACTTCCGGGCCTACGAGCAGTACTTC.

The rearrangement links TRBV4-2 to TRBJ1-5; D is perhaps TRBD1 (5 bases). The CDR3 totals 17 residues. Germline assignment: CDR1 LGHNA and CDR2 YNFKEQ. With 0 bases removed from V and 0 bases from J, the gap between germline ends came to 12 bases. DNA for the CDR3: TGTGCCAGCAGCCAAGAAATTGGACAATTTAGCAATCAGCCCCAGCATTTT. It specifies CASSQEIGQFSNQPQHF.

The chain joins TRBV12-2 to TRBJ2-3; TRBD1 was called by the table and not checked on the DNA. TRBV12-2 is described as a pseudogene. The CDR3 is 15 amino acids. CDR3 sequence (DNA): TGTGCAAGTCGCTTAGAGGGAAAGGGGCCCAATACGCAGTATTTT. Residues: CASRLEGKGPNTQYF.

V gene TRBV7-3 combines with J gene TRBJ2-1, with 9 bases aligning to TRBD2. The CDR3 consists of 15 residues. Germline CDR1 SGHTA, CDR2 FQGTGA. V lost 2 bases, J lost 3 bases, and 2 bases stayed unmatched. The CDR3 DNA reads TGTGCCAGCAGCTTAGAACTAGCGGGCTACAATGAGCAGTTCTTC. Protein: CASSLELAGYNEQFF. Variable domain in full (rest from reference TRBV7-3 and TRBJ2-1): GAGVSQTPSNKVTEKGKYVELRCDPISGHTALYWYRQSLGQGPEFLIYFQGTGAADDSGLPNDRFFAVRPEGSVSTLKIQRTERGDSAVYLCASSLELAGYNEQFFGPGTRLTVL.